The rows below give T cell receptor beta chains drawn from one sample of a study of blood T cells in healthy people across ages. MiXCR was run by TCRdb on the 5' RACE reads, yielding one entry per CDR3 protein. Among 1.5 million to 2 million distinct CDR3 sequences, 28% were seen once, and the ten largest hold 7.7%. The sequencing input was blood. The receptors come from a woman aged 30 to 39 in good health. The CDR3 runs from the conserved cysteine through the conserved F or W. D genes are given only for firm matches.

cdr3_aa,j_call,v_call,d_call
CSGVPNYNEQFF,TRBJ2-1,TRBV29-1,.
CASSLNSKETQYF,TRBJ2-5,TRBV12-3/TRBV12-4,.
CSAEGGFGYTF,TRBJ1-2,TRBV29-1,.
CATSEPTSGGASGTQYF,TRBJ2-5,TRBV24-1,TRBD2
CASSPTGDSSVGYTF,TRBJ1-2,TRBV12-3/TRBV12-4,TRBD1
CSARDHAGFQETQYF,TRBJ2-5,TRBV20-1,.
CASSSDRKGYEQFF,TRBJ2-1,TRBV4-3,.
CASSPPGRRATEAFF,TRBJ1-1,TRBV28,.
CASSFGGLELSEAFF,TRBJ1-1,TRBV5-1,.
CSARAKPGQDPYEQYF,TRBJ2-7,TRBV20-1,TRBD1
CASSPGQGKTGELFF,TRBJ2-2,TRBV5-1,TRBD1
CASSLSSGRLSYEQYF,TRBJ2-7,TRBV7-2,TRBD2
CSVEEAGANVLTF,TRBJ2-6,TRBV29-1,.
CATRKLGKGASDTQYF,TRBJ2-3,TRBV11-2,TRBD1
CASSLGTQGANYGYTF,TRBJ1-2,TRBV5-1,.
CASSLGPPQGANEKLFF,TRBJ1-4,TRBV7-2,.
CASSASVTNTEAFF,TRBJ1-1,TRBV7-6,.
CASSLRDSLQFF,TRBJ2-1,TRBV28,TRBD1
CASRSSETQYF,TRBJ2-5,TRBV5-1,.
CASSQDEKRVNNEQFF,TRBJ2-1,TRBV4-1,.
CASSLGTSGVSTDTQYF,TRBJ2-3,TRBV5-1,TRBD2
CASSLTSGGAGDTQYF,TRBJ2-3,TRBV9,TRBD2
CATSDSLGEKLFF,TRBJ1-4,TRBV24-1,.
CASSPAGTSDIYEQYF,TRBJ2-7,TRBV5-1,.
CASSLDGVYGYTF,TRBJ1-2,TRBV12-3/TRBV12-4,.
CASSVEGSPYEQYF,TRBJ2-7,TRBV9,.
CASSGRGETYGQYF,TRBJ2-4,TRBV7-9,TRBD2
CASSPLQGATNEKLFF,TRBJ1-4,TRBV18,TRBD1
CASSHPRGRTFF,TRBJ1-1,TRBV7-9,.
CASSGRDRGISGELFF,TRBJ2-2,TRBV9,TRBD1
CASSPFGTYGYTF,TRBJ1-2,TRBV18,.
CAVQVEGTSGNTIYF,TRBJ1-3,TRBV6-5,.